Listed below are T cell receptor beta chains from one sample, sequenced in a study of T cell responses to AZD1222 COVID-19 vaccine. Clones were read by immunoSEQ multiplex PCR, and TCRdb kept only the in-frame ones, dropping some. The profile shows some 71,000 clones, 80% to 90% of them singletons. The specimen was peripheral blood, collected 28 days after the second AZD1222 dose. The source is an adult who received the AZD1222 COVID-19 vaccine. Each CDR3 is given with its conserved first and last residue. The D gene is left open where the match is weak. The size field is filled for only some rows; it gives once, few, many or a size class.

d_call,v_call,j_call,clone_size,cdr3_nt,cdr3_aa
TRBD1,TRBV25-1,TRBJ2-7,-,TGTGCCAGCAGTGACCGGGACAGGACTTACGAGCAGTACTTC,CASSDRDRTYEQYF
-,TRBV29-1,TRBJ2-2,-,TGCAGCGTTGTTGGGGGGGCAGTGACCGGGGAGCTGTTTTTT,CSVVGGAVTGELFF
TRBD2,TRBV10-3,TRBJ2-7,-,TGTGCCGCACAAGAAGGACTAGCGGGCTCCTACGAGCAGTACTTC,CAAQEGLAGSYEQYF
-,TRBV29-1,TRBJ2-7,-,TGCAGCGTCGGGGGTGCCCACGAGCAGTACTTC,CSVGGAHEQYF
-,TRBV4-3,TRBJ1-1,-,TGCGCCAGCAGCCCCTCGTACGTGGACACTGAAGCTTTCTTT,CASSPSYVDTEAFF
-,TRBV25-1,TRBJ2-1,-,TGTGCCAGCAGAGGGCCGGTGGCTTACAATGAGCAGTTCTTC,CASRGPVAYNEQFF
TRBD2,TRBV24-1,TRBJ2-7,-,TGTGCCACCAGTGACTCTCAGCGGGAGGGCCTCGTAGGGCCCTACGAGCAGTACTTC,CATSDSQREGLVGPYEQYF
-,TRBV28,TRBJ1-1,-,TGTGCCAGCAGCCAGCCCCGGGCCCCGAACACTGAAGCTTTCTTT,CASSQPRAPNTEAFF
TRBD1,TRBV3-1/TRBV3-2,TRBJ2-1,-,TGTGCCAGCAGCCAAGGGTGGGGGACAGGGGCGTCCTATGAGCAGTTCTTC,CASSQGWGTGASYEQFF
-,TRBV9,TRBJ2-3,-,TGTGCCAGCAGCGTAGGGCTAGCAAGGACAGATACGCAGTATTTT,CASSVGLARTDTQYF
-,TRBV5-1,TRBJ2-2,-,TGCGCCAGCAGCTTGCGACAGACGGTAGACACCGGGGAGCTGTTTTTT,CASSLRQTVDTGELFF
-,TRBV2,TRBJ1-1,-,TGTGCCAGCAGTGTTAGACAGGAGAACACTGAAGCTTTCTTT,CASSVRQENTEAFF
-,TRBV4-1,TRBJ2-7,-,TGCGCCAGCAGGGGCCTGGGCGTCGAGCAGTACTTC,CASRGLGVEQYF
-,TRBV10-1,TRBJ2-3,once,TGCGCCAGCAGCGCGGCCCGCACAGATACGCAGTATTTT,CASSAARTDTQYF
TRBD2,TRBV3-1/TRBV3-2,TRBJ2-2,-,TGTGCCAGCAGCCAAACGGGACTAGCGGGAAACACCGGGGAGCTGTTTTTT,CASSQTGLAGNTGELFF
-,TRBV18,TRBJ2-3,-,TGTGCCAGCTCACCGATAGCGATTAGGCTTTTTTCTAGCACAGATACGCAGTATTTT,CASSPIAIRLFSSTDTQYF
-,TRBV6-5,TRBJ1-1,-,TGTGCCAGCAGACTTTCAGAAGCTTTCTTT,CASRLSEAFF
TRBD1,TRBV6-1,TRBJ1-6,-,TGTGCCAGCAGTGAGGCCCAGGGGGGAAATAATTCACCCCTCCACTTT,CASSEAQGGNNSPLHF